The clone carrying this T cell receptor beta chain was seen a handful of times. This record belongs to a study of blood T cell repertoires in COVID-19. As for the study in general: The cDNA or gDNA used as material had been derived from T cells, B-cell-depleted T cells, or PBMCs.

V lost 0 bases and J lost 7, with 14 bases in between. The CDR3 has 15 amino acids. Germline CDR1 and CDR2: SGHAT and FQNNGV. This table comes from immunoSEQ multiplex PCR, and its TCRdb copy is limited to in-frame clones, with some not included. The sample records about 240,000 clones, around 86% being singletons. The cohort comprised adults aged about 18 to 100 years residing in around 25 US areas. The chain is built from TRBV11-2 and TRBJ2-3, with D possibly TRBD2 on 5 matching bases. The sample consisted of PBMCs or T cells enriched from blood (not recorded which). The sequence came from a woman aged 40 to 50 with acute COVID-19. CDR3 in amino acids: CASSLDAGRENTQYF. Written as DNA, the CDR3 is TGTGCCAGCAGCTTAGATGCAGGAAGGGAGAATACGCAGTATTTT. Full variable domain (missing parts from reference TRBV11-2 and TRBJ2-3): EAGVAQSPRYKIIEKRQSVAFWCNPISGHATLYWYQQILGQGPKLLIQFQNNGVVDDSQLPKDRFSAERLKGVDSTLKIQPAKLEDSAVYLCASSLDAGRENTQYFGPGTRLTVL.